The T cell receptor (beta chain) described here comes from a study of neoadjuvant nivolumab and ipilimumab in lung cancer. About the study: Nivolumab 3 mg/kg was given days 1, 15 and 29, plus ipilimumab 1 mg/kg day 1 in combination.

Overall study results and limits: Blood richness before therapy tracked richness in tumors resected after neoadjuvant therapy.

Details on this clone: Its antigen is unknown.

Trimming took 4 bases from V and 4 from J; bases not matched to a gene: 8. CDR3 size: 15 residues. Germline loops: CDR1 MNHEY, CDR2 SMNVEV (reference sequence). Sequencing was performed with immunoSEQ multiplex PCR; in TCRdb, only in-frame clones are kept and a portion is missing. This repertoire shows about 26,000 clones, approximately 80% found once; its top ten account for approximately 5.9%. The sequence was collected from an adult with non-small cell lung cancer. This sample comprised peripheral blood, obtained before neoadjuvant nivolumab, alone or with ipilimumab. The rearrangement joins TRBV27 to TRBJ2-3; TRBD2 aligns across 7 bases. The CDR3 sequence: CASSSWSGVADTQYF. CDR3 DNA: TGTGCCAGCAGTTCATGGAGCGGGGTAGCAGATACGCAGTATTTT.